This T cell receptor beta chain came from a study of technical replicates of blood from a few donors. On this clone itself: One end of the junction fails to match germline, which may point to a read error.

Germline CDR1 MNHEY, CDR2 SMNVEV (reference sequence). This CDR3 region has 16 residues. TCRdb's copy holds only in-frame clones and misses some; the assay was immunoSEQ multiplex PCR. Among around 80,000 clones listed, around 94% were seen once. This sequence joins TRBV27 and TRBJ1-5; unclear D gene. The sequence was collected from a human donor in good health. Sequencing was done on a sample of T cells isolated from PBMCs. The CDR3 nucleotides are TGTGCCAGCAGGTTATTATATTCCAGTTTCAATCAGCCCCAGCATTTT. This sequence encodes CASRLLYSSFNQPQHF.